A single sample is the source of the 9 T cell receptor beta chains below, sequenced in a study of cytomegalovirus exposure and HLA in healthy donors. Vbeta (60) and Jbeta (13) primers were used in the PCR. Method: immunoSEQ multiplex PCR; TCRdb's copy keeps in-frame clones and lacks some. The sample contains around 200,000 clones, over 75% of which appear only once. Input material: PBMCs. These receptors were collected from a girl aged 2 to 9 in good health and CMV-seronegative.

This clone was observed a handful of times. The chain links TRBV27 to TRBJ2-7; the match to TRBD1 covers 10 bases. The CDR3 totals 15 residues. Germline V gene sequence: CDR1 MNHEY, CDR2 SMNVEV (reference sequence). V gave up 6 bases and J gave up 1 base; unmatched junction bases: 6. CDR3 bases: TGTGCCAGCAGCCGGGGACAGGGGTGGTCCTACGAGCAGTACTTC. As protein: CASSRGQGWSYEQYF.

In DNA, the CDR3 is TGTGCCAGCAGAGCAGGGGGCGCGAGTTTGGGCACTGAAGCTTTCTTT. It is translated as CASRAGGASLGTEAFF. The rearrangement joins TRBV2 to TRBJ1-1; 8 bases fit TRBD1. The length of the CDR3 is 16 residues. With 6 bases clipped from V and 4 bases from J, the junction kept 13 bases outside the gene matches. Germline CDR1 and CDR2: SNHLY and FYNNEI. The full variable domain, with the rest looked up from reference TRBV2 and TRBJ1-1, is EPEVTQTPSHQVTQMGQEVILRCVPISNHLYFYWYRQILGQKVEFLVSFYNNEISEKSEIFDDQFSVERPDGSNFTLKIRSTKLEDSAMYFCASRAGGASLGTEAFFGQGTRLTVV.

This chain connects TRBV11-2 to TRBJ2-3; 10 nucleotides match TRBD1. Per germline, CDR1 SGHAT and CDR2 FQNNGV. J was trimmed by 0 bases and V by 1 base; bases with no gene match: 4. The CDR3 loop spans 17 amino acids. The CDR3 here is CASSLVGTGESTDTQYF. The CDR3 nucleotides are TGTGCCAGCAGCTTAGTGGGGACAGGGGAGAGCACAGATACGCAGTATTTT.

This chain joins TRBV6-5 and TRBJ1-2; D unclear. CDR3 size: 11 residues. V lost 6 bases, J lost 4 bases, and 6 bases lay in between. CDR1 and CDR2 from the germline V gene are MNHEY and SVGAGI. CDR3 in DNA: TGTGCCAGCAGCAACAGCTATGGCTACACCTTC. Amino acid sequence: CASSNSYGYTF.

A few counts support this clone. The gene calls are TRBV4-1 and TRBJ2-5, with a tentative D call TRBD2 (6 bases). Trimming pared 3 bases from V and 6 bases from J, leaving 11 bases between. CDR3 length equals 13 residues. Germline CDR1 and CDR2: MGHRA and YSYEKL. This CDR3 reads CASSQLEGQTQYF. The CDR3 coding sequence is TGCGCCAGCAGCCAGCTGGAGGGGCAGACCCAGTACTTC.

The chain joins TRBV7-9 to TRBJ1-4, with no clear D. CDR1 and CDR2 (germline): SEHNR, FQNEAQ (reference sequence). The CDR3 sequence is 14 residues long. With 1 base removed from V and 7 bases from J, the gap between germline ends came to 10 bases. The chain's CDR3 is CASSLGSSGEKLFF. The CDR3 DNA reads as TGTGCCAGCAGCTTAGGATCTTCGGGTGAAAAACTGTTTTTT.

The chain has TRBV19 and TRBJ1-5; D not certain. The V and J ends lost 4 bases and 1 base respectively, with 11 bases between them. Germline V gene data show CDR1 as LNHDA and CDR2 as SQIVND (reference sequence). This CDR3 has 15 residues. CDR3 in DNA: TGTGCCAGTAGTACCGGAGGGAAAAGCAATCAGCCCCAGCATTTT. This encodes CASSTGGKSNQPQHF.

This clone came up once. CDR3 loop: CASSPRFRGESTDTQYF. CDR3 bases: TGTGCCAGCTCACCACGTTTCCGAGGAGAAAGCACAGATACGCAGTATTTT. This sequence joins TRBV18 and TRBJ2-3, with unresolved D. The germline gives CDR1 KGHSH, CDR2 LQKENI. The CDR3 totals 17 residues. Trimming left V 1 base short and J 0 bases short, with 14 bases between.

There are a few counts of this clone. One end of the junction is discordant with germline, which a read error may explain. This chain links TRBV7-9 with TRBJ1-1; D unresolved. CDR3 length equals 13 residues. Germline CDR1 and CDR2: SEHNR and FQNEAQ (reference sequence). The CDR3 sequence: CSSSSQPWTEAFF. CDR3 coding DNA: TGTTCCAGCAGCTCACAGCCGTGGACTGAAGCTTTCTTT.